Each of the 21 T cell receptor beta chains below was sequenced from the same sample in a study of T cell repertoires in cytomegalovirus infection. These receptors lack a known antigen. MiXCR was run by TCRdb on the reads, yielding one entry per CDR3 protein. The table shows approximately 770,000 distinct CDR3 sequences, with almost 30% occurring only once. Sequenced material: cultured CD8+ T cells from PBMCs, taken from culture after CMV antigen stimulation. The receptors shown here come from a human donor in good health (CMV status not recorded). Some clones in this sample may be carry-over from other donors' samples.

The rearrangement uses TRBV4-3 and TRBJ2-3; 8 bases fit TRBD2. The germline gives CDR1 LGHNA, CDR2 YSLEER. Losses at the gene ends were 0 bases for V and 6 bases for J; bases not matched to a gene: 17. This CDR3 is built from 19 residues. CDR3 DNA sequence: TGCGCCAGCAGCCAAGAAGGGAGAATAGCGGGGCCTCCACTCGATACGCAGTATTTT. It is translated as CASSQEGRIAGPPLDTQYF.

This chain joins TRBV19 and TRBJ2-7; D perhaps matches TRBD2 (5 bases). Germline-derived CDR1 and CDR2 are LNHDA and SQIVND (reference sequence). This CDR3 contains 15 residues. Between the trimmed V and J ends, which lost 5 bases and 1 base, there was a span of 15 bases. The CDR3 loop reads CASSAAGQPSYEQYF. CDR3 bases: TGTGCCAGTAGTGCCGCGGGTCAGCCTTCCTACGAGCAGTACTTC.

This clonotype was counted between two and nine times. The chain carries TRBV20-1 and TRBJ1-1; D remains unclear. This CDR3 contains 13 residues. From germline, CDR1 is DFQATT and CDR2 SNEGSKA (reference sequence). The V and J ends lost 3 bases and 8 bases respectively, with 16 bases between them. This chain's CDR3 is CSASIGPLLEAFF. Here the CDR3 DNA reads TGCAGTGCTAGCATTGGACCCCTTTTAGAAGCTTTCTTT.

This clonotype has only a few counts. The CDR3 here is CATSRDPAGVQFF. The CDR3 nucleotides are TGTGCCACCAGCAGAGATCCAGCGGGGGTGCAGTTCTTC. The chain recombines TRBV15 with TRBJ2-1, with TRBD2 matching over 8 bases. The CDR3 is made up of 13 amino acids. The junction had 4 bases not matched to a gene; V was cut back by 0 bases and J by 12 bases. Germline CDR1 reads LNHNV; CDR2 reads YYDKDF (reference sequence).

This clonotype was picked up a small number of times. This chain links TRBV6-1 with TRBJ2-1, with D tentatively TRBD1 (6 bases). CDR1 is MNHNS and CDR2 is SASEGT in the germline V gene. The V and J ends lost 6 bases and 9 bases respectively, with 15 bases between them. This CDR3 contains 13 residues. The CDR3 nucleotides read TGTGCCAGCAGGAACAGGGCTCAGAGTGAGCAGTTCTTC. Translated: CASRNRAQSEQFF.

This clonotype showed up just a few times. V usage is TRBV5-1 and J usage is TRBJ2-1, with D maybe TRBD1 (5 bases). Trimming took 0 bases from V and 8 from J, leaving 12 bases between them. The CDR3 covers 14 residues. Germline CDR1 is SGHRS and CDR2 is YFSETQ. DNA of the CDR3: TGCGCCAGCAGCTTGGGGCAGGGAAAAGATGAGCAGTTCTTC. Its translation: CASSLGQGKDEQFF.

This clonotype has just a few counts. The chain links TRBV24-1 to TRBJ2-1; D uncertain. There are 13 residues in the CDR3. V dropped 1 base and J dropped 5 bases, with 5 bases sitting between them. CDR1 and CDR2 from the germline V gene are KGHDR and SFDVKD. The CDR3 DNA reads as TGTGCCACCAGTGATTTTATAGACAATGAGCAGTTCTTC. It codes for CATSDFIDNEQFF.

CDR3 sequence reads: CASSDSGHDFNEKLFF. For the CDR3, the DNA is TGTGCCAGCAGTGACTCAGGACACGATTTTAATGAAAAACTGTTTTTT. The chain joins TRBV6-4 to TRBJ1-4, with D possibly TRBD1 on 5 matching bases. Per the germline V gene, CDR1 is MRHNA and CDR2 is SNTAGT. V lost 0 bases to trimming and J lost 4 bases, with 12 bases between them. The CDR3 extends over 16 amino acids.

About this clonotype: Germline and junction disagree at one end, which may indicate a read error. The chain employs TRBV27 and TRBJ2-7; D may match TRBD1 or TRBD2 (5 bases each). This CDR3 is 12 amino acids long. The germline CDR1 and CDR2 sequences are MNHEY and SMNVEV (reference sequence). CDR3 nucleotide sequence: TGTGCGACCCGGGACCCGTCCTACCAGCAGTACTTC. Its translation: CATRDPSYQQYF.

The genes are TRBV6-5 and TRBJ2-5; D call uncertain. The CDR3 totals 11 residues. The V gene's germline CDR1 is MNHEY and CDR2 SVGAGI. V was pared by 5 bases and J by 8 bases, with 9 bases between. The CDR3 loop is CASSVKNTQYF. The CDR3, as DNA: TGTGCCAGCAGTGTTAAAAATACCCAGTACTTC.

This clonotype was observed a handful of times. The J gene is TRBJ2-1, the V gene TRBV12-3 or TRBV12-4; D is possibly TRBD2 (6 bases). This CDR3 spans 12 amino acids. The V gene lost 6 bases and the J gene lost 13 bases, with 16 bases spanning the gap. The CDR3 DNA is TGTGCCAGCAGGCGCACGGGGGTTGAACAGTTCTTC. Protein: CASRRTGVEQFF.

This clonotype appeared once. The chain joins TRBV6-1 to TRBJ2-7; D is perhaps TRBD2 (6 bases). The CDR3 length is 13 residues. CDR1 is MNHNS and CDR2 is SASEGT in the germline V gene. The V end was cut by 7 bases, the J end by 0 bases, with 10 bases between. CDR3 sequence reads: CASTEGLSYEQYF. DNA of the CDR3: TGTGCCAGCACGGAGGGCCTCTCCTACGAGCAGTACTTC.

This clonotype has more than one count but fewer than ten. The V and J genes are TRBV10-3 and TRBJ1-1, with D unresolved. The CDR3 runs to 12 residues. Germline V gene lookup returns CDR1 ENHRY and CDR2 SYGVKD. V gave up 4 bases and J gave up 1 base, with 4 bases separating them. CDR3 sequence: CAISASNTEAFF. CDR3 coding DNA: TGTGCCATCAGTGCTTCGAACACTGAAGCTTTCTTT.

This clonotype was seen just once. The chain recombines TRBV6-6 with TRBJ2-1, with 10 positions matching TRBD2. The CDR3 runs 14 residues. CDR1 and CDR2 (germline): MNHNY, SVGAGI (reference sequence). The ends lost 0 bases at V and 9 bases at J; junction bases unmatched: 2. The CDR3 DNA reads as TGTGCCAGCAGTTACTCTAGCGGGGGGTCTGAGCAGTTCTTC. This translates into CASSYSSGGSEQFF.

This clonotype has just a few counts. V usage is TRBV6-1 and J usage is TRBJ2-7; tentatively, D is TRBD1 (5 bases). Germline CDR1 reads MNHNS; CDR2 reads SASEGT. V shed 6 bases and J shed 2 bases, with 17 bases lying between them. There are 15 residues in the CDR3. The CDR3 DNA reads as TGTGCCAGCAGACCGGACACTCACCTCACCTACGAGCAGTACTTC. Encoded protein: CASRPDTHLTYEQYF.

Only one count was recorded for this clonotype. The J gene is TRBJ2-3, the V gene TRBV29-1, with unresolved D. V was pared by 1 base and J by 8 bases, with 28 bases between. The CDR3 is made up of 18 amino acids. Germline V CDR1 and CDR2: SQVTM, ANQGSEA. CDR3 DNA sequence: TGCAGCGTTGAAGCCGCCCCTGGCAAGACGGGTCGATGGGTTACGCAGTATTTT. It yields the protein CSVEAAPGKTGRWVTQYF.

In its sample, this clonotype was seen a few times. The rearrangement joins TRBV7-2 to TRBJ2-2, with D unclear. Trimming shortened V by 1 base and J by 1 base, and 13 bases separated the two germline ends. The CDR3 consists of 17 residues. The germline V gene has CDR1 SGHTA and CDR2 FQGNSA. CDR3 in amino acids: CASSLGWRPMNTGELFF. DNA for the CDR3: TGTGCCAGCAGCTTAGGTTGGAGACCGATGAACACCGGGGAGCTGTTTTTT.

V usage is TRBV27 and J usage is TRBJ2-7; TRBD1 agrees at 12 bases. The V gene end was trimmed by 3 bases and the J gene end by 9 bases; junction bases not matched to a gene: 6. Germline assignment: CDR1 MNHEY and CDR2 SMNVEV (reference sequence). CDR3 size: 14 residues. The CDR3 nucleotides are TGTGCCAGCAGTTTTCGGGGACAGGGGGCAGGGCAGTACTTC. Its translation: CASSFRGQGAGQYF.

The chain's CDR3 is CASSQERLYNEQFF. The DNA of the CDR3 is TGCGCCAGCAGCCAAGAACGGCTGTACAATGAGCAGTTCTTC. V usage is TRBV4-3 and J usage is TRBJ2-1, with D uncertain. The CDR3 length is 14 residues. The V end lost 0 bases, the J end lost 4 bases, and 7 bases lay between the germline ends. The V gene's germline CDR1 is LGHNA and CDR2 YSLEER.

Only a few counts were recorded for this clonotype. The CDR3 coding sequence is TGCAGTGCTAGCGGGTGGCTAGCGGGGCCCTACAATGAGCAGTTCTTC. It translates to CSASGWLAGPYNEQFF. The J gene is TRBJ2-1, the V gene TRBV20-1; the match to TRBD2 covers 9 bases. This CDR3 has 16 residues. V trimming: 3 bases; J trimming: 2 bases; junction bases outside the gene matches: 8. Germline CDR1 reads DFQATT; CDR2 reads SNEGSKA (reference sequence).

The chain carries TRBV24-1 and TRBJ1-2; D is possibly TRBD1 (5 bases). The germline gives CDR1 KGHDR, CDR2 SFDVKD. The CDR3 is made up of 14 amino acids. V was cut by 5 bases and J by 1 base, with 10 bases left in between. The CDR3 reads CATSAPGLNYGYTF. CDR3 sequence (DNA): TGTGCCACCAGTGCCCCGGGACTTAACTATGGCTACACCTTC.